One sample yielded the 15 T cell receptor beta chains listed below, sequenced in a study of sequential checkpoint blockade in melanoma. Treatment: randomized to nivolumab then ipilimumab (arm A) or the reverse (arm B). Clones were sequenced by immunoSEQ multiplex PCR, and TCRdb holds only the in-frame ones, with some missing. The sample has about 20,000 clones; 82% are singletons. This material consisted of CD8+ T cells sorted from blood (inferred from file names), taken from a patient given nivolumab and ipilimumab in sequence. Receptor source: a human donor with melanoma.

The chain recombines TRBV2 with TRBJ2-5, with 11 bases aligning to TRBD2. Germline loops: CDR1 SNHLY, CDR2 FYNNEI. CDR3 length: 17 residues. V lost 3 bases and J lost 2; bases outside the gene matches: 8. The CDR3 DNA reads TGTGCCAGCAGTGAGAGTAGTCGACTAGCGGGACAAGAGACCCAGTACTTC. Translating it yields CASSESSRLAGQETQYF.

This rearrangement joins TRBV19 to TRBJ2-2, with D maybe TRBD1 (5 bases). Germline V gene lookup returns CDR1 LNHDA and CDR2 SQIVND (reference sequence). V was trimmed by 5 bases and J by 5 bases, leaving 12 bases between them. This CDR3 is built from 14 residues. The DNA of the CDR3 is TGTGCCAGTAGTTCCCTATCAGGGACCGGGGAGCTGTTTTTT. The encoded protein is CASSSLSGTGELFF.

This sequence joins TRBV11-3 and TRBJ1-6, with 7 positions matching TRBD1. V was pared by 8 bases and J by 0 bases, with 13 bases of the junction left unmatched. The length of the CDR3 is 18 residues. Looked up from germline, CDR1 is SGHNT and CDR2 is YENEEA. As DNA, the CDR3 is TGTGCCAGCGTCCGAGGGGGCGGGGTAAGCTCCTATAATTCACCCCTCCACTTT. This translates into CASVRGGGVSSYNSPLHF.

This clone was found a few times. The rearrangement uses TRBV28 and TRBJ1-6; D is ambiguous. Germline V gene lookup returns CDR1 MDHEN and CDR2 SYDVKM. Deletions cut 6 bases from V and 18 bases from J, with 21 bases between. There are 13 residues in the CDR3. The CDR3 DNA is TGTGCCAGCAGCTTCTCCCCGGGAGCCGACCACCACTTT. This codes for CASSFSPGADHHF.

J is TRBJ2-5 and V is TRBV5-1; 8 nucleotides align to TRBD2. The CDR3 contains 17 residues. The germline gives CDR1 SGHRS, CDR2 YFSETQ. The V gene end was trimmed by 4 bases and the J gene end by 2 bases; junction bases not matched to a gene: 13. The CDR3 region is CASSPDPGLAQQETQYF. The CDR3 DNA sequence: TGCGCCAGCAGCCCGGACCCAGGACTAGCACAGCAAGAGACCCAGTACTTC. Full variable domain (remainder filled in from reference TRBV5-1 and TRBJ2-5): KAGVTQTPRYLIKTRGQQVTLSCSPISGHRSVSWYQQTPGQGLQFLFEYFSETQRNKGNFPGRFSGRQFSNSRSEMNVSTLELGDSALYLCASSPDPGLAQQETQYFGPGTRLLVL.

The V call is TRBV5-1, the J call TRBJ1-2; TRBD1 agrees at 9 bases. The germline V gene encodes CDR1 SGHRS and CDR2 YFSETQ. The CDR3 has 15 amino acids. The junction had 9 bases not matched to a gene; V was cut back by 5 bases and J by 4 bases. The CDR3 DNA sequence: TGCGCCAGCAGGCCCACAGGGGGCGCCTCCTATGGCTACACCTTC. This gives the protein CASRPTGGASYGYTF.

This clone was observed a handful of times. This rearrangement joins TRBV5-4 to TRBJ1-3, with unresolved D. The CDR3 is made up of 14 amino acids. Germline values: CDR1 SGHNT, CDR2 YYREEE (reference sequence). Between the trimmed V and J ends, which lost 1 base and 0 bases, there was a span of 5 bases. The CDR3 sequence is CASSLSGSGNTIYF. The CDR3 DNA is TGTGCCAGCAGCTTGTCAGGCTCTGGAAACACCATATATTTT.

This clone was seen a single time. The V gene is TRBV10-1, the J gene TRBJ2-2; TRBD2 matches at 8 bases. J was trimmed by 7 bases and V by 4 bases; bases with no gene match: 5. CDR3 length equals 14 residues. The germline gives CDR1 WNHNN, CDR2 SYGVQD (reference sequence). CDR3 bases: TGCGCCAGCAGTGTGGGTAGCGGGGACGGGGAGCTGTTTTTT. Residues: CASSVGSGDGELFF.

The gene calls are TRBV10-3 and TRBJ2-7, with 8 positions matching TRBD2. This CDR3 spans 17 amino acids. Germline assignment: CDR1 ENHRY and CDR2 SYGVKD. J gave up 6 bases and V 0 bases, and 13 bases lay outside the gene matches. CDR3: CAISESPQRGGYGEQYF. The CDR3 bases are TGTGCCATCAGTGAGTCTCCGCAACGGGGGGGCTACGGCGAGCAGTACTTC.

The V call is TRBV19, the J call TRBJ1-2; D gene unclear. V lost 9 bases and J lost 4, with 18 bases in between. Germline-derived CDR1 and CDR2 are LNHDA and SQIVND (reference sequence). This CDR3 is 14 amino acids long. In DNA, the CDR3 is TGTGCCAGCCTGCCCATGACGGACTCCTATGGCTACACCTTC. It is translated as CASLPMTDSYGYTF.

J is TRBJ2-7 and V is TRBV10-2; no clear D. Germline values: CDR1 WSHSY, CDR2 SAAADI. V was pared by 0 bases and J by 0 bases, with 3 bases between. CDR3 length equals 13 residues. The CDR3 bases are TGCGCCAGCAGTGAGTCACACTCCTACGAGCAGTACTTC. It specifies CASSESHSYEQYF.

The chain uses TRBV27 and TRBJ2-1; D may be TRBD2 (7 bases). V shed 4 bases and J shed 0 bases, with 16 bases lying between them. The V gene's germline CDR1 is MNHEY and CDR2 SMNVEV (reference sequence). The CDR3 is 17 residues long. DNA of the CDR3: TGTGCCAGCAGTTCCGGAGGGGGGGGAAGCTCCTACAATGAGCAGTTCTTC. Protein sequence: CASSSGGGGSSYNEQFF.

The J gene is TRBJ1-1, the V gene TRBV25-1; perhaps TRBD1 as D (6 bases). Trimming removed 6 bases at V and 11 bases at J, with 10 bases between. Germline assignment: CDR1 MGHDK and CDR2 SYGVNS. CDR3 length: 10 residues. For the CDR3, the DNA is TGTGCCAGCAGAGGGGGGGACGCTTTCTTT. This sequence encodes CASRGGDAFF.

The CDR3 region has the DNA TGTGCCAGCAGTTTATTAGTCGGGGCTAGCGGGGGGACCTCCACAGATACGCAGTATTTT. Amino acid sequence: CASSLLVGASGGTSTDTQYF. The chain recombines TRBV28 with TRBJ2-3; the match to TRBD2 covers 11 bases. Per germline, CDR1 MDHEN and CDR2 SYDVKM. The junction had 14 bases not matched to a gene; V was cut back by 1 base and J by 2 bases. This CDR3 spans 20 amino acids.

The chain employs TRBV6-5 and TRBJ2-5; D may be TRBD1 (6 bases). Trimming removed 6 bases from V and 7 bases from J, with 21 bases in between. Per the germline V gene, CDR1 is MNHEY and CDR2 is SVGAGI. CDR3 length equals 15 residues. CDR3 nucleotides: TGTGCCAGCAGGCCCGATCAGGGGACCTCTGGGACCCAGTACTTC. Residues: CASRPDQGTSGTQYF.